The TCR beta chain described here comes from a study of control samples from healthy donors and cancer patients. TCRdb's table, derived via immunoSEQ multiplex PCR, lists solely in-frame clones and lacks some. The data show 100,000 to 150,000 clones, about nine tenths seen once. V was trimmed by 4 bases and J by 2 bases, leaving 3 bases between them. CDR1 and CDR2 (germline): SGHRS, YFSETQ. The CDR3 sequence is 11 residues long. The source of this sequence is a man aged 35 to 55 in good health. Sequencing input: blood. The chain links TRBV5-1 to TRBJ2-5; D remains unclear. CDR3 amino acids: CASSKQETQYF. Written as DNA, the CDR3 is TGCGCCAGCAGCAAGCAAGAGACCCAGTACTTC. The entire variable domain, with the rest obtained from reference TRBV5-1 and TRBJ2-5, is as follows: KAGVTQTPRYLIKTRGQQVTLSCSPISGHRSVSWYQQTPGQGLQFLFEYFSETQRNKGNFPGRFSGRQFSNSRSEMNVSTLELGDSALYLCASSKQETQYFGPGTRLLVL.